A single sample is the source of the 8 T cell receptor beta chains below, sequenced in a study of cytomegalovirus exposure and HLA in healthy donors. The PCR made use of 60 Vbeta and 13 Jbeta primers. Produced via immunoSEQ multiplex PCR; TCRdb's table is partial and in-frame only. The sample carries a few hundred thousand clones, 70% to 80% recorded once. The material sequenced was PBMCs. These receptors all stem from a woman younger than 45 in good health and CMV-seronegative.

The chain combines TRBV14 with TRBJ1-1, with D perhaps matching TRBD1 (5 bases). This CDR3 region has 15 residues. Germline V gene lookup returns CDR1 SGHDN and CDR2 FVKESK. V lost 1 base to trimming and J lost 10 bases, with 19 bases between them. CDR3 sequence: CASSQGNGFLRGAFF. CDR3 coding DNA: TGTGCCAGCAGCCAAGGCAACGGTTTCCTAAGGGGAGCTTTCTTT.

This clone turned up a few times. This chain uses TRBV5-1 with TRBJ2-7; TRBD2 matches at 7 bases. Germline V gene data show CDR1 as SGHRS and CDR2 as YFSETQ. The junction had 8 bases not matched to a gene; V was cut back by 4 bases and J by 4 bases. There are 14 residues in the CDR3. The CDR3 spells CASSVAGASYEQYF. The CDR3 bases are TGCGCCAGCAGCGTCGCGGGAGCTTCATACGAGCAGTACTTC.

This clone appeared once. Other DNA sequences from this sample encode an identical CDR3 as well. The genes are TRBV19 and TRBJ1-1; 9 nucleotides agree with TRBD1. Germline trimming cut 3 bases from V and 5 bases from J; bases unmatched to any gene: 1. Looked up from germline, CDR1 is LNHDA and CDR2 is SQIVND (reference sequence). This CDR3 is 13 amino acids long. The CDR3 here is CASSIDRGTEAFF. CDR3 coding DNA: TGTGCCAGTAGTATTGACAGGGGGACTGAAGCTTTCTTT.

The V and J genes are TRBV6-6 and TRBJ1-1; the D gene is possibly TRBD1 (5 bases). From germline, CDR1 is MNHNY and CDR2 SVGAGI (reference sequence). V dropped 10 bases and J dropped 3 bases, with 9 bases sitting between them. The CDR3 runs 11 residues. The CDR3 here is CATTGYTEAFF. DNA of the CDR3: TGTGCCACTACAGGCTACACTGAAGCTTTCTTT.

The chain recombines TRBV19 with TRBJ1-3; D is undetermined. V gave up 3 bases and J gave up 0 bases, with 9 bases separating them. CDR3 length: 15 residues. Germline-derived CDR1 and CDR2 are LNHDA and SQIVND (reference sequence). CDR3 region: CASSMLGYSGNTIYF. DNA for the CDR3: TGTGCCAGTAGTATGTTGGGCTACTCTGGAAACACCATATATTTT. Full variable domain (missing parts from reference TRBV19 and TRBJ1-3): DGGITQSPKYLFRKEGQNVTLSCEQNLNHDAMYWYRQDPGQGLRLIYYSQIVNDFQKGDIAEGYSVSREKKESFPLTVTSAQKNPTAFYLCASSMLGYSGNTIYFGEGSWLTVV.

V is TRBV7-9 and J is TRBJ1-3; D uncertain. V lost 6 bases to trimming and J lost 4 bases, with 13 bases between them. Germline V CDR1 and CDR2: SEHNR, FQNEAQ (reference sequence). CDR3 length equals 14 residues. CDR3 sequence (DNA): TGTGCCAGCAGTTCGACCCGGGGAGGAAACACCATATATTTT. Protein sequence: CASSSTRGGNTIYF.

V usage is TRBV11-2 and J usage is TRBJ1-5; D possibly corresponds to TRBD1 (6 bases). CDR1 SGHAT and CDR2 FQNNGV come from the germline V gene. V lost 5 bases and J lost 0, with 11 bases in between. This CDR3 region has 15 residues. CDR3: CASSPGGYSNQPQHF. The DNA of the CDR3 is TGTGCCAGCAGCCCGGGGGGCTATAGCAATCAGCCCCAGCATTTT. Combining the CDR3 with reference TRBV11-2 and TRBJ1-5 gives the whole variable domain EAGVAQSPRYKIIEKRQSVAFWCNPISGHATLYWYQQILGQGPKLLIQFQNNGVVDDSQLPKDRFSAERLKGVDSTLKIQPAKLEDSAVYLCASSPGGYSNQPQHFGDGTRLSIL.

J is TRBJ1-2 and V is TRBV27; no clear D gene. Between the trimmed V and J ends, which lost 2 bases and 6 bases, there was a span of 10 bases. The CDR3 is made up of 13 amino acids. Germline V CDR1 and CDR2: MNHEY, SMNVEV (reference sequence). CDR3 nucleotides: TGTGCCAGCAGTTTAAATGGAGGGCATGGCTACACCTTC. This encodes CASSLNGGHGYTF.